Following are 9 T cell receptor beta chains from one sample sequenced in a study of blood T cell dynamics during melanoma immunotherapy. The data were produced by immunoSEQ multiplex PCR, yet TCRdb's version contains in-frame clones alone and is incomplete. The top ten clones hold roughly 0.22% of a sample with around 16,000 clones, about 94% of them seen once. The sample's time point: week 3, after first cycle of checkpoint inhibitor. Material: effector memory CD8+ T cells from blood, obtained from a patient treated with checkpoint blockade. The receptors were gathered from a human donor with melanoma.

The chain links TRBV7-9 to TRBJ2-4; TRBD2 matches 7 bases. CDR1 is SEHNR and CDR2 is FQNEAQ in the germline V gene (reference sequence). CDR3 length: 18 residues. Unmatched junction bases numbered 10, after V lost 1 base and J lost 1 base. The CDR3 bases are TGTGCCAGCAGCTTAGGCCCTACGGGAGGTTCGGCCAAAAACATTCAGTACTTC. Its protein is CASSLGPTGGSAKNIQYF.

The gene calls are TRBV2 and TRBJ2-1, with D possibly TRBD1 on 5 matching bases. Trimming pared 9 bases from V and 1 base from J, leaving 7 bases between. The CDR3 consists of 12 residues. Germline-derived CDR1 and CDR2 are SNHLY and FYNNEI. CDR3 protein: CASTGSYNEQFF. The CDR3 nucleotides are TGTGCCAGTACAGGATCCTACAATGAGCAGTTCTTC. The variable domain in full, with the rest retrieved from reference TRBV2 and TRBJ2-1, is EPEVTQTPSHQVTQMGQEVILRCVPISNHLYFYWYRQILGQKVEFLVSFYNNEISEKSEIFDDQFSVERPDGSNFTLKIRSTKLEDSAMYFCASTGSYNEQFFGPGTRLTVL.

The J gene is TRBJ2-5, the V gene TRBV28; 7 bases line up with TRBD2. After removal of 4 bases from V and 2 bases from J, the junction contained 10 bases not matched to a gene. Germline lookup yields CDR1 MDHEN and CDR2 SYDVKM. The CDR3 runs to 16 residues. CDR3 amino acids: CASSSGGGRAQETQYF. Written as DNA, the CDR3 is TGTGCCAGCAGTTCGGGGGGTGGCAGAGCTCAAGAGACCCAGTACTTC.

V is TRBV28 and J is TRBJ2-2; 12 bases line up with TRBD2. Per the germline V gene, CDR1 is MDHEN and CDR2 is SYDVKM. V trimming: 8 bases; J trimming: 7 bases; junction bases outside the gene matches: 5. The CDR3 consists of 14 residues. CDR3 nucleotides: TGTGCCAGCCGACTAGCGGGAGTCATCGGGGAGCTGTTTTTT. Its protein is CASRLAGVIGELFF.

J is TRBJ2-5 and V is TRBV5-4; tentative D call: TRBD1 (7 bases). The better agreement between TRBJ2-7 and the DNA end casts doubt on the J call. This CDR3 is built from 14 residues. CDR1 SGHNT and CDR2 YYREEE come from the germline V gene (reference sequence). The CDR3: CASSRRGAHYEQYF. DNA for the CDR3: TGTGCCAGCAGCCGCAGGGGGGCTCACTACGAGCAGTACTTC.

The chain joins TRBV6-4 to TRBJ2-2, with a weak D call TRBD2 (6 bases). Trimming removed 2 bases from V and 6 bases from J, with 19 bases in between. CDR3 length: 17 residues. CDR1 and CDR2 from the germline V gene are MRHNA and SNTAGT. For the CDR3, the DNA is TGTGCCAGCAGTGACAGTCTACTAGCAGAAGGGGCCGGGGAGCTGTTTTTT. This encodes CASSDSLLAEGAGELFF.

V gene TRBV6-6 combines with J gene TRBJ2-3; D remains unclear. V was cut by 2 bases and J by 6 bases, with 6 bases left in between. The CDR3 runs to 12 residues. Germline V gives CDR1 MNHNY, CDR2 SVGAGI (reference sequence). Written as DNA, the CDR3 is TGTGCCAGCAGTTACACCGGTGATACGCAGTATTTT. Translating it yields CASSYTGDTQYF.

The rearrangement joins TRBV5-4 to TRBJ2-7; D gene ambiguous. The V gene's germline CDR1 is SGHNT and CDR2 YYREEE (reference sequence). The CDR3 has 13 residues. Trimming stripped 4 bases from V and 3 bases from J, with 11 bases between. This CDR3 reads CASSPLGIYEQYF. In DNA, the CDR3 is TGTGCCAGCAGCCCCCTGGGGATCTACGAGCAGTACTTC.

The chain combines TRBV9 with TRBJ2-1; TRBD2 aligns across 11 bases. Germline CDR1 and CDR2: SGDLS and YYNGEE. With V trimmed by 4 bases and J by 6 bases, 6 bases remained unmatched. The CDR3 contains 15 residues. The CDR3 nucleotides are TGTGCCAGCAGCCCCCGACTAGCGGGACGCAATGAGCAGTTCTTC. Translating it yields CASSPRLAGRNEQFF.